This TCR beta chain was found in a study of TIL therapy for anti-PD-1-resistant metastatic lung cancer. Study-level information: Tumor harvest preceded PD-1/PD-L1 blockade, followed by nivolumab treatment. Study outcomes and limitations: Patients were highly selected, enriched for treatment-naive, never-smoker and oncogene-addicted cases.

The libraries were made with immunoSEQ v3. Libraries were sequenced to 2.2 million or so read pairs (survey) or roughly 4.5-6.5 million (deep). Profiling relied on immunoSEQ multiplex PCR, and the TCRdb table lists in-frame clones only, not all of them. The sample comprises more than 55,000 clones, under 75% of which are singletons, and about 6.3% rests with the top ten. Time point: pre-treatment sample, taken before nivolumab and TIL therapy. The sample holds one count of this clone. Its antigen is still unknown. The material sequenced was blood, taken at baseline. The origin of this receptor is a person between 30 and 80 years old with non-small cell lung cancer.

The CDR3 bases are TGTGCCATCAGTGAGACGCCGGGAGTCGGGAACCACAATGAGCAGTTCTTC. Its protein is CAISETPGVGNHNEQFF. The J gene is TRBJ2-1, the V gene TRBV10-3, with D possibly matching TRBD2 (6 bases). CDR1 and CDR2 from the germline V gene are ENHRY and SYGVKD. V dropped 2 bases and J dropped 5 bases, with 19 bases sitting between them. The CDR3 totals 17 residues.